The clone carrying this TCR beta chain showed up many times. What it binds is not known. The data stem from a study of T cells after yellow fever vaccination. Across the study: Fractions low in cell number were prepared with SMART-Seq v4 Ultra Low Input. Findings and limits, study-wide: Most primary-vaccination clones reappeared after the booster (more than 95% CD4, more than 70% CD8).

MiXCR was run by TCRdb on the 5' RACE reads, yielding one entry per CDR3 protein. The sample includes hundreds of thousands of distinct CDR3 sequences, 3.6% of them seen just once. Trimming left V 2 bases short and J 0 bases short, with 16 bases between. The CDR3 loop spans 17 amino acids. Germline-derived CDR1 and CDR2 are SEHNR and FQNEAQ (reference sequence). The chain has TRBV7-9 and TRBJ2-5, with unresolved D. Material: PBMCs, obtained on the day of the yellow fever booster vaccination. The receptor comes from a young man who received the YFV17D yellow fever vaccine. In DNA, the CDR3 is TGTGCCAGCAGCTTAACGGATGCGAGGCGGTACCAAGAGACCCAGTACTTC. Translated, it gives CASSLTDARRYQETQYF. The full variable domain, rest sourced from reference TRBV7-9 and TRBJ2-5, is DTGVSQNPRHKITKRGQNVTFRCDPISEHNRLYWYRQTLGQGPEFLTYFQNEAQLEKSRLLSDRFSAERPKGSFSTLEIQRTEQGDSAMYLCASSLTDARRYQETQYFGPGTRLLVL.